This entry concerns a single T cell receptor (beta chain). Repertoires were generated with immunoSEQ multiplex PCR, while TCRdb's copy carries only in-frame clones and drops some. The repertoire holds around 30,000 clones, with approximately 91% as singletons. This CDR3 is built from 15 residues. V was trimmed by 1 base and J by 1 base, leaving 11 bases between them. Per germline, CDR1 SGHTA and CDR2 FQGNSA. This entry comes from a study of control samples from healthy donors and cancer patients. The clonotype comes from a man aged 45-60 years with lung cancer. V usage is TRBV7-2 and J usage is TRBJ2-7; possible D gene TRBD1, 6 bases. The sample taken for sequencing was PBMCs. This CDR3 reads CASSLVDSRSYEQYF. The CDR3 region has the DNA TGTGCCAGCAGCTTAGTGGACAGCAGATCCTACGAGCAGTACTTC.